This T cell receptor beta chain was retrieved from a study of T cells in Graves' hyperthyroidism and ophthalmopathy. At the level of the study: Peripheral blood draws took place at initial diagnosis, ahead of any treatment. Study-level findings and limits: Blood also contained most expanded thyroid clonotypes above 0.001.

Exclusion followed for patients with uncontrolled infection, other autoimmune disease, pregnancy or lactation. The CDR3 totals 14 residues. The germline gives CDR1 SGDLS, CDR2 YYNGEE. V was cut by 0 bases and J by 5 bases, with 11 bases left in between. Amplified TCR beta CDR3 regions derived from RNA transcripts. The HTBI primer set served for first-round RT-PCR of the TCR CDR3. One entry per CDR3 protein, called by TCRdb with MiXCR from the multiplex PCR reads. The sample records about 840,000 distinct CDR3 sequences, roughly 37% being singletons. Ten or more counts support this clonotype. What it binds is not known.

Input material: blood. The V call is TRBV9, the J call TRBJ2-5; TRBD2 is a possible D gene (5 bases). This clonotype was obtained from a man aged 18 to 29 with Graves' hyperthyroidism. The CDR3 DNA reads TGTGCCAGCAGCGTAGGACGGGGTTTTGAGACCCAGTACTTC. Protein product: CASSVGRGFETQYF.